The rows below give T cell receptor beta chains drawn from one sample of a study of blood T cell repertoires in COVID-19. Assay: immunoSEQ multiplex PCR; the TCRdb copy retains only in-frame clones and omits some. The sample lists under 85,000 clones, 65% to 85% seen once, with roughly 4% in the top ten. The sample consisted of peripheral blood. These receptors came from a man between 50 and 59 years old with acute or convalescent COVID-19. Both conserved end residues are part of each CDR3. Fields, in order: V gene, D gene, CDR3 protein. A D gene is named only where the DNA matches it firmly.

v_call: TRBV27; d_call: .; cdr3_aa: CASSSHGGREYEQYF
v_call: TRBV7-7; d_call: TRBD2; cdr3_aa: CASSPRPSGPSYEQYF
v_call: TRBV9; d_call: .; cdr3_aa: CASSPDRSNQPQHF
v_call: TRBV7-9; d_call: TRBD1; cdr3_aa: CASRGQQFTDTQYF
v_call: TRBV6-5; d_call: .; cdr3_aa: CASSYSQRGGTEAFF
v_call: TRBV7-2; d_call: TRBD1; cdr3_aa: CASSLLGTGSRGEQYF
v_call: TRBV15; d_call: .; cdr3_aa: CATSIGQSDTQYF
v_call: TRBV6-5; d_call: .; cdr3_aa: CASKPRGGNQPQHF
v_call: TRBV7-6; d_call: .; cdr3_aa: CASSLGLTGETQYF
v_call: TRBV5-4; d_call: TRBD2; cdr3_aa: CASRDERGGTGELFF
v_call: TRBV10-3; d_call: TRBD1; cdr3_aa: CAISNRDRGVTDTQYF
v_call: TRBV2; d_call: .; cdr3_aa: CASSGYRDREPQHF
v_call: TRBV10-3; d_call: .; cdr3_aa: CAIRSGTVNSPLHF
v_call: TRBV7-2; d_call: .; cdr3_aa: CASSLITGLGQPQHF
v_call: TRBV11-2; d_call: TRBD2; cdr3_aa: CASTPRAATTSGRGNEQFF
v_call: TRBV6-4; d_call: TRBD2; cdr3_aa: CASSRSAGVNTGELFF
v_call: TRBV3-1/TRBV3-2; d_call: TRBD2; cdr3_aa: CASSQERTSGRYQTQYF
v_call: TRBV5-4; d_call: TRBD2; cdr3_aa: CASSPTGGETHNEQFF